The present T cell receptor (beta chain) was sequenced within a study of blood T cell repertoires in COVID-19. Some clones are missing from TCRdb's copy, which holds only in-frame ones; the method was immunoSEQ multiplex PCR. The table lists about 41,000 clones, about 85% of them singletons. This CDR3 spans 14 amino acids. CDR1 is MNHEY, CDR2 SVGAGI, per germline. V was shortened by 6 bases and J by 2 bases, with 11 bases between the two germline ends. Sequenced material: peripheral blood. This receptor was taken from a man aged 60-69 years with acute or convalescent COVID-19. The V gene is TRBV6-5, the J gene TRBJ1-5, with D perhaps matching TRBD1 (5 bases). Here the CDR3 DNA reads TGTGCCAGCAGATCCGGAGGGGGCAATCAGCCCCAGCATTTT. This sequence encodes CASRSGGGNQPQHF.